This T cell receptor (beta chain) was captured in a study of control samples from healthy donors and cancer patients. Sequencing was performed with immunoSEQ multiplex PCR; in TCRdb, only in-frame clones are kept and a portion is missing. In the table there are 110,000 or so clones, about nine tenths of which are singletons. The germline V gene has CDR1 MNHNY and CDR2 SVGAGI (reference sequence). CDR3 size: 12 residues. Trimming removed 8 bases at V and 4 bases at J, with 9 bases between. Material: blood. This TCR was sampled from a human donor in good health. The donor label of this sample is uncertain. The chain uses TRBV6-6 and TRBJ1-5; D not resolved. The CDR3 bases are TGTGCCAGCCAGGAAGAAAATCAGCCCCAGCATTTT. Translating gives CASQEENQPQHF.